A single TCR beta chain is shown here with its context. Source study methods: Estimation of nucleated cell counts was performed using reference gene primer amplification. Produced via immunoSEQ multiplex PCR; TCRdb's table is partial and in-frame only. V, J and clone size are taken as reported in that table, and D and trimming were inferred from the DNA itself. The repertoire has about 140,000 clones, about 86% of them found once; the top ten carry around 8.2%. This sample is drawn from a study of blood T cell repertoires in COVID-19. As for the study in general: Some COVID-19 samples were acute and others convalescent; all came from the United States, Italy and Spain. T cells, B-cell-depleted T cells, or PBMCs supplied cDNA or gDNA.

V lost 5 bases and J lost 4; bases outside the gene matches: 16. Germline CDR1 SGHAT, CDR2 FQNNGV. The CDR3 is 18 residues long. The TCR originated in a woman aged 60-75 years with acute or convalescent COVID-19. The sequenced sample was peripheral blood. V and J are TRBV11-2 and TRBJ1-4, with 7 bases that match TRBD1. The CDR3 nucleotides are TGTGCCAGCAGCCCCCAGGGGGTCCAGGGGATAGATAATGAAAAACTGTTTTTT. This codes for CASSPQGVQGIDNEKLFF.